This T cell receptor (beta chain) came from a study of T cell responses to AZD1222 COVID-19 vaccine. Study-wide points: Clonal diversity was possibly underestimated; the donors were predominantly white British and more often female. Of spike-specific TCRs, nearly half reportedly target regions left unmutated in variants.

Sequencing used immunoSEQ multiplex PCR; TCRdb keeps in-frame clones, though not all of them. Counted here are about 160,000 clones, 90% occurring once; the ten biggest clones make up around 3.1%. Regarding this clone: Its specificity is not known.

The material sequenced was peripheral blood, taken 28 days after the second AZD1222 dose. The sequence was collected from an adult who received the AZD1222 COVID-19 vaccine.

The CDR3 DNA reads as TGTGCCACGGACAGTAAACCTAACTATGGCTACACCTTC. Translating it yields CATDSKPNYGYTF. The chain links TRBV19 to TRBJ1-2, with D possibly TRBD1 on 6 matching bases. With 10 bases removed from V and 0 bases from J, the gap between germline ends came to 12 bases. CDR3 size: 13 residues. The germline gives CDR1 LNHDA, CDR2 SQIVND (reference sequence).